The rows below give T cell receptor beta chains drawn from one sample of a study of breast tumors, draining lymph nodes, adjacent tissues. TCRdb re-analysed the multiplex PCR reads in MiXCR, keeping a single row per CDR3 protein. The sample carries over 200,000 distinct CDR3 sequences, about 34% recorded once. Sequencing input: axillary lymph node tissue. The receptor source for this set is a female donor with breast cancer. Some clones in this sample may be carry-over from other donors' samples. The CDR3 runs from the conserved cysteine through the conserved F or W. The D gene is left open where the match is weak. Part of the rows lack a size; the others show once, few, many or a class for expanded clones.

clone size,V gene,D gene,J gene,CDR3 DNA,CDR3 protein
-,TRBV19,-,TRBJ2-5,TGTGCCAGTAGTGGACGGGACACGATACACGCGGAGACCCAGTACTTC,CASSGRDTIHAETQYF
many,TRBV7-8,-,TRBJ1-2,TGTGCCAGCAGCTTAGACGGGGGGGCAGGGAATGGCTACACCTTC,CASSLDGGAGNGYTF
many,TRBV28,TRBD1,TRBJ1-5,TGTGCCAGCAGTTTAGGGACAGGGGCCGAGGCGGGCAATCAGCCCCAGCATTTT,CASSLGTGAEAGNQPQHF
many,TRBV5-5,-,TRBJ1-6,TGTGCCAGCAGCTTCGGACAGACTAATAATTCACCCCTCCACTTT,CASSFGQTNNSPLHF
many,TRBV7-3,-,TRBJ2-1,TGTGCCAGCAGTTTGAGGGAGGCTAGCGGCACGGGGGGAAGGGGGAATGAGCAGTTCTTC,CASSLREASGTGGRGNEQFF
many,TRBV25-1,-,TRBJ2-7,TGTGCCAGCAGTGCGCAGGGGAGGGGATACGAGCAGTGCTTC,CASSAQGRGYEQCF
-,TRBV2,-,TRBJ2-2,TGTGCCAGCAGGGATCAGGGGGGGAACACCGGGGAGCTGTCTTGG,CASRDQGGNTGELSW
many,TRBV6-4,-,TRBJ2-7,TGTGCCAGCATGTCGGGGGGCCAGTACTTC,CASMSGGQYF
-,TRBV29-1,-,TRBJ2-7,TGCAGCTTGGTGAGTCGATACGAGCAGTACTTC,CSLVSRYEQYF
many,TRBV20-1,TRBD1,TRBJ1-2,TGCAGTGCTAGTAACCCCAGGACAGGGGCCGGCTACACCTTC,CSASNPRTGAGYTF
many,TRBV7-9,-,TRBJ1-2,TGTGCCAGCAGCTTAACGGGAGAGGCTAACTATGGCTACCCCTTC,CASSLTGEANYGYPF
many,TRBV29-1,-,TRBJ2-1,TGCAGCACTGGATTCGGGCAGAATGAGCAGTTCTTC,CSTGFGQNEQFF
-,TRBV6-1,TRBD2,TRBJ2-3,TGTGCCAGCAGTGACCTAACTAGCGGGAGCAATGAGCAGTATTTT,CASSDLTSGSNEQYF
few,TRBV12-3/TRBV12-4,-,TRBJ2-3,TGTGCCAGCAGTTCCGCCCGGACTGAGCAGTATTTT,CASSSARTEQYF
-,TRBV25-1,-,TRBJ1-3,TGTGCCAGCAGGGACAGCCGCTCTGGAAACACCATATATTTT,CASRDSRSGNTIYF
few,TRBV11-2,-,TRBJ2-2,TGTGCCAGCAGGGGGGGGGGGCAAAACACCGGGGAGCTGTTTTTT,CASRGGGQNTGELFF